This T cell receptor (beta chain) emerged from a study of T cells in Graves' hyperthyroidism and ophthalmopathy. Broader study findings: The model made its ophthalmopathy prediction, and onset followed a median approximately 6 months later.

Losses at the gene ends were 2 bases for V and 3 bases for J; bases not matched to a gene: 6. From germline, CDR1 is SGHRS and CDR2 YFSETQ. The CDR3 loop spans 16 amino acids. This clonotype showed up just a few times. What it recognizes is unknown. TCR beta CDR3 regions were amplified from RNA transcripts. First-round RT-PCR targeting the TCR CDR3 was performed with the HTBI primer set. Each CDR3 protein is one row after TCRdb ran MiXCR on the multiplex PCR reads. The sample includes some 530,000 distinct CDR3 sequences, 20% to 25% of them seen just once. This chain uses TRBV5-1 with TRBJ2-3; 10 nucleotides agree with TRBD2. Sequencing used blood. The sequence derives from a woman between 70 and 85 years old with Graves' ophthalmopathy. CDR3 sequence reads: CASSFATSGPTDTQYF. The CDR3 DNA follows: TGCGCCAGCAGCTTCGCGACTAGCGGGCCAACAGATACGCAGTATTTT.